This TCR beta chain is drawn from a study of OX40 agonist ivuxolimab in advanced cancers. Study information: Of mixed ages from 23 to 79 and averaging around 60 years, the group was roughly 85% male.

Concerning this clone: Its target is unknown.

General study points: On average, CD8+ T cells showed a greater number of expanded clones than CD4+.

Germline V gene lookup returns CDR1 SGHNT and CDR2 YYREEE (reference sequence). Trimming left V 3 bases short and J 6 bases short, with 20 bases between. The CDR3 is 16 residues long. Method: immunoSEQ multiplex PCR; TCRdb's copy keeps in-frame clones and lacks some. The repertoire holds roughly 81,000 clones, with about 94% as singletons. Here the sequenced sample was CD4+ or CD8+ T cells sorted from blood, taken in a trial of the OX40 agonist ivuxolimab. The chain carries TRBV5-4 and TRBJ2-3; possible D gene TRBD2, 6 bases. The TCR originated in an adult with an advanced solid tumor such as melanoma, head and neck, liver or kidney cancer. CDR3 residues: CASSSGLPWTADTQYF. The CDR3 DNA sequence: TGTGCCAGCAGCTCGGGACTCCCATGGACCGCGGATACGCAGTATTTT.